The TCR beta chain described here comes from a study of shared clonotypes between healthy human individuals. The material for each subset, its genomic DNA, was split evenly across several immunoSEQ plates. Study processing details: ImmunoSEQ junction-only sequences lacked quality scores, so their filtering differed. TCRdb's copy holds only in-frame clones and misses some; the assay was immunoSEQ multiplex PCR. V, J and clone size derive from that table, while D and trimming were established from the DNA sequence. This table has about 700,000 clones, 74% appearing once. CDR3 length: 13 amino acids. V shed 3 bases and J shed 8 bases, with 10 bases lying between them. Germline V CDR1 and CDR2: WNHNN, SYGVQD (reference sequence). The study enrolled healthy HIV-negative adults without recent acute infections or vaccinations as donors. The donors, all of them Caucasian adults, lived in Nashville, Tennessee.

V gene TRBV10-1 combines with J gene TRBJ2-2, with D hard to call. This TCR was recovered from a woman aged 25 to 39 in good health. Input material: memory CD4+ T cells sorted from blood. The subset here: CD45RA-negative fraction. CDR3 sequence (DNA): TGCGCCAGCAGTGACTCGACCTCGGGGGAGCTGTTTTTT. Its translation is CASSDSTSGELFF.